This T cell receptor (beta chain) came from a study of blood T cell repertoires in COVID-19 (TCRdb year 2020). Study-wide context: Samples from collaborators originated in the United States, Italy and Spain and spanned both the acute and convalescent phases of COVID-19. The prospective study material was composed of cDNA or gDNA derived from T cells, B-cell-depleted T cells, or PBMCs. The dataset comprised deeply sampled blood TCRbeta repertoires from subjects exposed to, actively infected with, or recovered from COVID-19. The repertoires were released in a freely available public database intended as a resource for research on the immune response to SARS-CoV-2. Samples came from the ongoing ImmuneRACE study (first 160 participants) plus 1,254 subjects from 6 global collaborators. Nearly every sample came with metadata listing a de-identified subject ID, COVID-19 status, age in years and sex. HLA class I and class II types, where available, came from metadata supplied by the sample provider rather than from assay-based typing.

CDR1 and CDR2 were assigned from the germline V gene as MGHRA and YSYEKL. V is reduced by 0 bases and J by 10 bases, leaving a spacing of 9 bases between them. Including cysteine and phenylalanine, the CDR3 has 12 amino acids. The retained sequence is limited to the CDR3, 36 bases, with the frame set at the first base. Overall results and qualifications from the work: The quantity of clinical and demographic metadata differed by source and by participant and was supplied without curation.

The collaborating institutions used their own protocols to collect whole blood in K2EDTA tubes. Collaborator samples were shipped for TCRbeta analysis as frozen whole blood, isolated PBMCs, or DNA extracted from either sample type. As for this clone: No antigen is known for it. No much larger clonotype is one base removed from it; base qualities were not supplied.

TCRbeta CDR3 regions were amplified from genomic DNA by means of the immunoSEQ Assay, a bias-controlled multiplex PCR. Per the authors' processing: Within the assay, amplification of reference gene primers was used to estimate how many nucleated cells each sample contained. Sequence reads were collapsed and filtered to measure the absolute abundance of every unique TCRbeta CDR3 rearrangement. For each sample, productive Simpson clonality was calculated as the square root of Simpson's diversity index across productive rearrangements. TCRdb took this table from immuneACCESS and kept in-frame rearrangements with V and J called. Such tables lack part of the clones; where checked against another copy, unresolved V genes explain under half of the gap, and the rest is unexplained. V, J and clone size are those of that table, while D and trimming were read from the DNA. This sample lists over 110,000 clones; 80% to 90% were detected once. The ten most abundant clones make up about 1.8% of the sample.

What was sequenced was peripheral blood. The clonotype was recovered from a woman between 45 and 60 years old with acute or convalescent COVID-19. The chain is encoded by TRBV4-1 joined to TRBJ1-1; no D gene call is confident. The DNA sequence is given as TGCGCCAGCAGCCAAGACGAGGGTGTAGCTTTCTTT. It translates as CASSQDEGVAFF.